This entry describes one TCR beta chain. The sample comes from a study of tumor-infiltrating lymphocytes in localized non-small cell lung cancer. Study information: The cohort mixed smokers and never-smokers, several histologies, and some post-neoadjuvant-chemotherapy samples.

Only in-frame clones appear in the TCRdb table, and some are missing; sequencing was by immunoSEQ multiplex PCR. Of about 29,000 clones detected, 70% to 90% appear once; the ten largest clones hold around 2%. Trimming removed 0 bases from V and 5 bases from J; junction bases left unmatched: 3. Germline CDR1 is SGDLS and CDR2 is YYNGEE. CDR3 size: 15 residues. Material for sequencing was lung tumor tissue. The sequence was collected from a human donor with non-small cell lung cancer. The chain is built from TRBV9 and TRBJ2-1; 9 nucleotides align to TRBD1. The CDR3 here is CASSVGGTGHNEQFF. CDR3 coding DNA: TGTGCCAGCAGCGTAGGGGGGACAGGGCACAATGAGCAGTTCTTC.